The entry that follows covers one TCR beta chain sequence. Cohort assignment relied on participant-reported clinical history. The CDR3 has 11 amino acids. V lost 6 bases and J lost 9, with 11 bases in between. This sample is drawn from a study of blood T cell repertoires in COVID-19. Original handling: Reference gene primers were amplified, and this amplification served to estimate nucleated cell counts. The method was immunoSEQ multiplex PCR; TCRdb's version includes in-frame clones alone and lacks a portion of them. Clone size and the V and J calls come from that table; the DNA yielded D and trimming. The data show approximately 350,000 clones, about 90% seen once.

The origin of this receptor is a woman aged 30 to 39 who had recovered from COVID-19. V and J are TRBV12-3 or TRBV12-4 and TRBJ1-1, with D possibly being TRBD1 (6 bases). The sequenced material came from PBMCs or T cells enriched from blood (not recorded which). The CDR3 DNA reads TGTGCCAGCAGCACAGGGCCGCAAGCTTTCTTT. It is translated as CASSTGPQAFF.